This T cell receptor beta chain emerged from a study of cytomegalovirus exposure and HLA in healthy donors. With 60 Vbeta and 13 Jbeta primers, the PCR was carried out. The assay was immunoSEQ multiplex PCR, and TCRdb's table has in-frame clones only and misses some. The sample records about 110,000 clones, approximately 70% being singletons. After removal of 0 bases from V and 6 bases from J, the junction contained 8 bases not matched to a gene. The CDR3 totals 15 residues. Germline CDR1 is GTSNPN and CDR2 is SVGIG (reference sequence). Material for sequencing was PBMCs. The chain carries TRBV30 and TRBJ1-5; 7 nucleotides align to TRBD1. The receptor was isolated from a man aged 25-40 years in good health and CMV-seropositive. The CDR3 DNA reads as TGTGCCTGGAGTGTACCGGACAGGAAAAGTCAGCCCCAGCATTTT. This codes for CAWSVPDRKSQPQHF.